The next 30 T cell receptor beta chains were all read from a single sample in a study of PD-L1 blockade in urothelial cancer. The assay was immunoSEQ multiplex PCR, and TCRdb's table has in-frame clones only and misses some. The sample includes 30,000 or so clones, 80% to 90% seen only once; the top ten take 8%. Time point defined: peripheral blood 6 weeks after treatment start. Sequencing was performed on PBMCs, taken around atezolizumab (anti-PD-L1) treatment. The receptors come from a man older than 75 with urothelial cancer.

The rearrangement uses TRBV6-6 and TRBJ2-5; D is perhaps TRBD2 (5 bases). Per germline, CDR1 MNHNY and CDR2 SVGAGI (reference sequence). The CDR3 is made up of 13 amino acids. Deletions cut 2 bases from V and 4 bases from J, with 8 bases between. The CDR3 nucleotides read TGTGCCAGCAGTTACGGAGAGGGAGAGACCCAGTACTTC. It is translated as CASSYGEGETQYF.

The chain employs TRBV29-1 and TRBJ2-7; 8 bases map to TRBD1. Germline CDR1 SQVTM, CDR2 ANQGSEA. This CDR3 region has 12 residues. V was clipped by 6 bases and J by 4 bases; unmatched bases: 5. The chain's CDR3 is CSVGQGSYEQYF. In DNA form, the CDR3 reads TGCAGCGTAGGACAGGGTTCGTACGAGCAGTACTTC.

This sequence joins TRBV27 and TRBJ2-1, with 7 bases lining up with TRBD2. CDR3 length: 18 residues. Germline trimming cut 5 bases from V and 0 bases from J; bases unmatched to any gene: 13. Germline V gene data show CDR1 as MNHEY and CDR2 as SMNVEV (reference sequence). CDR3 sequence (DNA): TGTGCCAGCAGTCCCCGACTAGCCCTACTTAGCTCCTACAATGAGCAGTTCTTC. Translation gives CASSPRLALLSSYNEQFF.

V gene TRBV18 combines with J gene TRBJ2-3; weak D call: TRBD1 (5 bases). V was cut by 5 bases and J by 0 bases, with 15 bases left in between. The germline V gene encodes CDR1 KGHSH and CDR2 LQKENI. The CDR3 extends over 16 amino acids. The CDR3 DNA reads TGTGCCAGCTCAGCATACAGGTTCTCGAGCACAGATACGCAGTATTTT. This sequence encodes CASSAYRFSSTDTQYF.

This clone appeared a single time. The V gene is TRBV7-9, the J gene TRBJ2-5; D perhaps matches TRBD1 (6 bases). Trimming removed 1 base at V and 11 bases at J, with 11 bases between. The germline V gene encodes CDR1 SEHNR and CDR2 FQNEAQ (reference sequence). The CDR3 totals 12 residues. CDR3: CASSLEQGPQYF. The DNA for the CDR3 is TGTGCCAGCAGCTTAGAGCAGGGGCCGCAGTACTTC.

The chain has TRBV5-1 and TRBJ1-5; maybe TRBD1 (5 bases). Trimming cost V 4 bases and J 4 bases, with 15 bases left between them. The CDR3 contains 15 residues. From germline, CDR1 is SGHRS and CDR2 YFSETQ. The CDR3 bases are TGCGCCAGCAGCCTCGGGGGACTCGAGAATCAGCCCCAGCATTTT. It codes for CASSLGGLENQPQHF.

This clone was counted a few times. The chain links TRBV7-9 to TRBJ2-7; 10 bases agree with TRBD2. The CDR3 loop spans 15 amino acids. CDR1 and CDR2 from the germline V gene are SEHNR and FQNEAQ (reference sequence). V lost 6 bases to trimming and J lost 0 bases; unmatched junction nucleotides: 5. The CDR3 protein is CASSSGLAASYEQYF. CDR3 coding DNA: TGTGCCAGCAGTTCCGGACTAGCGGCCTCCTACGAGCAGTACTTC.

The gene calls are TRBV5-8 and TRBJ1-5; D possibly corresponds to TRBD1 (5 bases). There are 16 residues in the CDR3. Trimming took off 4 bases at V and 1 base at J, with 15 bases between the two ends. CDR1 SGHTS and CDR2 YDEGEE come from the germline V gene. The CDR3: CASSQGYSGSNQPQHF. CDR3 in DNA: TGTGCCAGCAGCCAAGGGTATTCAGGGAGCAATCAGCCCCAGCATTTT.

The chain carries TRBV9 and TRBJ2-7, with 8 bases fitting TRBD1. This CDR3 is built from 15 residues. Germline values: CDR1 SGDLS, CDR2 YYNGEE. Trimming took 4 bases from V and 0 from J; bases not matched to a gene: 6. CDR3: CASSPGGGISYEQYF. The CDR3 DNA is TGTGCCAGCAGCCCAGGGGGCGGAATCTCCTACGAGCAGTACTTC. Full variable domain (rest looked up from reference TRBV9 and TRBJ2-7): DSGVTQTPKHLITATGQRVTLRCSPRSGDLSVYWYQQSLDQGLQFLIQYYNGEERAKGNILERFSAQQFPDLHSELNLSSLELGDSALYFCASSPGGGISYEQYFGPGTRLTVT.

The chain recombines TRBV7-9 with TRBJ1-2; D gene ambiguous. V gave up 3 bases and J gave up 6 bases, with 14 bases separating them. Germline CDR1 reads SEHNR; CDR2 reads FQNEAQ (reference sequence). The CDR3 contains 14 residues. CDR3 coding DNA: TGTGCCAGCAGCTTTCTGGGGAGAGACGATGGCTACACCTTC. Its protein product is CASSFLGRDDGYTF.

The rearrangement joins TRBV20-1 to TRBJ2-3; no clear D gene. The CDR3 is made up of 11 amino acids. From germline, CDR1 is DFQATT and CDR2 SNEGSKA (reference sequence). V lost 3 bases and J lost 5, with 6 bases in between. CDR3 in DNA: TGCAGTGCTAGTGTAGTAGATACGCAGTATTTT. This translates into CSASVVDTQYF.

CDR3 region: CASSQVEASLVHEQYF. CDR3 in DNA: TGCGCCAGCAGCCAAGTTGAAGCTAGTCTGGTCCACGAGCAGTACTTC. The chain recombines TRBV4-1 with TRBJ2-7, with D unclear. Germline V gives CDR1 MGHRA, CDR2 YSYEKL. The CDR3 has 16 amino acids. The germline V and J ends were trimmed by 1 base and 5 bases, with 18 bases remaining between them.

The J gene is TRBJ2-2, the V gene TRBV5-6; TRBD2 might be the D (6 bases). Germline CDR1 SGHDT, CDR2 YYEEEE. CDR3 length equals 17 residues. The V and J ends lost 0 bases and 0 bases respectively, with 12 bases between them. CDR3 sequence: CASSLAWLATNTGELFF. CDR3 bases: TGTGCCAGCAGCTTGGCCTGGCTAGCGACGAACACCGGGGAGCTGTTTTTT.

The chain joins TRBV2 to TRBJ2-6; tentatively, D is TRBD1 (7 bases). The ends were cut back, 6 bases at V and 12 bases at J, with 15 bases in the middle. This CDR3 comprises 13 residues. Germline loops: CDR1 SNHLY, CDR2 FYNNEI. Written as DNA, the CDR3 is TGTGCCAGCAGCGGGGGACAGCCTAGCGTCCTGACTTTC. Amino acids: CASSGGQPSVLTF.

This chain connects TRBV19 to TRBJ2-7; the D gene is possibly TRBD1 (6 bases). This CDR3 is built from 15 residues. Germline CDR1 is LNHDA and CDR2 is SQIVND (reference sequence). Trimming stripped 5 bases from V and 0 bases from J, with 14 bases between. This CDR3 is CASSEWDTHSYEQYF. The CDR3 DNA sequence: TGTGCCAGTAGTGAGTGGGACACTCACTCCTACGAGCAGTACTTC. The entire variable domain, with the rest obtained from reference TRBV19 and TRBJ2-7, is as follows: DGGITQSPKYLFRKEGQNVTLSCEQNLNHDAMYWYRQDPGQGLRLIYYSQIVNDFQKGDIAEGYSVSREKKESFPLTVTSAQKNPTAFYLCASSEWDTHSYEQYFGPGTRLTVT.

The rearrangement uses TRBV6-1 and TRBJ2-5, with 9 bases that match TRBD1. Germline CDR1 reads MNHNS; CDR2 reads SASEGT. The V and J ends lost 2 bases and 2 bases, in that order; junction bases with no gene match: 3. The CDR3 is made up of 15 amino acids. CDR3 protein: CASSEYRGPQETQYF. In DNA, the CDR3 is TGTGCCAGCAGTGAATACAGGGGGCCTCAAGAGACCCAGTACTTC.

The count of this clone is one. This chain joins TRBV11-2 and TRBJ1-1; 8 bases map to TRBD1. This CDR3 has 15 amino acids. In germline, CDR1 is SGHAT, CDR2 FQNNGV. Unmatched junction bases numbered 7, after V lost 3 bases and J lost 4 bases. The CDR3 DNA is TGTGCCAGCAGCTTCCGGACAGGGAGGGTCACTGAAGCTTTCTTT. Translated, it gives CASSFRTGRVTEAFF.

The J gene is TRBJ2-7, the V gene TRBV7-2; the match to TRBD2 covers 7 bases. The J segment lost 3 bases and the V segment lost 0 bases, leaving 2 bases of the junction unmatched. CDR1 SGHTA and CDR2 FQGNSA come from the germline V gene. There are 14 residues in the CDR3. CDR3: CASSLAWGGYEQYF. DNA of the CDR3: TGTGCCAGCAGCTTAGCGTGGGGGGGCTACGAGCAGTACTTC.

V gene TRBV23-1 combines with J gene TRBJ2-2; the match to TRBD1 covers 7 bases. Being an ORF, TRBV23-1 has a function that is uncertain. The CDR3 spans 22 residues. The V gene end was trimmed by 2 bases and the J gene end by 1 base; junction bases not matched to a gene: 22. Here the CDR3 DNA reads TGCGCCAGCAGTCAACAGGATCGGACAGGCAATTCTAGGGGGTTGAACACCGGGGAGCTGTTTTTT. Amino acids: CASSQQDRTGNSRGLNTGELFF.

The chain recombines TRBV5-1 with TRBJ2-3, with D tentatively TRBD1 (6 bases). This CDR3 has 16 amino acids. CDR1 SGHRS and CDR2 YFSETQ come from the germline V gene. V was shortened by 0 bases and J by 5 bases, with 16 bases between the two germline ends. The CDR3 DNA sequence: TGCGCCAGCAGCTTGGATGGGACACCCTTTAAAGATACGCAGTATTTT. Amino acids: CASSLDGTPFKDTQYF.

For the CDR3, the DNA is TGTGCCAGCAGTTTATCGCGACCGGGACAGGGGGCTTATACGCAGTATTTT. Its protein product is CASSLSRPGQGAYTQYF. The V call is TRBV27, the J call TRBJ2-3, with TRBD1 matching 12 bases. Germline V gene data show CDR1 as MNHEY and CDR2 as SMNVEV (reference sequence). With 0 bases clipped from V and 7 bases from J, the junction kept 8 bases outside the gene matches. The CDR3 spans 17 residues.

This chain uses TRBV19 with TRBJ2-3; TRBD1 matches at 7 bases. V shed 0 bases and J 6 bases; nucleotides not matched to a gene: 9. Germline V gene sequence: CDR1 LNHDA, CDR2 SQIVND (reference sequence). The CDR3 loop spans 16 amino acids. The CDR3 DNA follows: TGTGCCAGTAGTATAGATTCACAGGGGCCGTTTGATACGCAGTATTTT. Translated: CASSIDSQGPFDTQYF. The whole variable domain, remainder taken from reference TRBV19 and TRBJ2-3, is DGGITQSPKYLFRKEGQNVTLSCEQNLNHDAMYWYRQDPGQGLRLIYYSQIVNDFQKGDIAEGYSVSREKKESFPLTVTSAQKNPTAFYLCASSIDSQGPFDTQYFGPGTRLTVL.

Regarding this clone: Germline is not matched at one junction end, which may reflect a read error. The gene calls are TRBV30 and TRBJ2-7, with D possibly called TRBD1 or TRBD2 (5 bases each). The CDR3 extends over 13 amino acids. Germline V gene sequence: CDR1 GTSNPN, CDR2 SVGIG (reference sequence). The CDR3 nucleotides read TGTGCCGGGAGACTAACAGGTGGTGCAGAGCAGTACTTC. Its translation: CAGRLTGGAEQYF.

CDR3 sequence reads: CASSQGGTGGYEQYF. In DNA, the CDR3 is TGTGCCAGCAGCCAAGGTGGGACAGGGGGCTACGAGCAGTACTTC. This chain joins TRBV14 and TRBJ2-7, with 11 bases matching TRBD1. The CDR3 has 15 residues. V gave up 1 base and J gave up 3 bases; unmatched junction bases: 2. CDR1 and CDR2 from the germline V gene are SGHDN and FVKESK.

The chain carries TRBV6-5 and TRBJ1-2; D might be TRBD1 (6 bases). V was trimmed by 0 bases and J by 5 bases, leaving 16 bases between them. Germline-derived CDR1 and CDR2 are MNHEY and SVGAGI. This CDR3 is 16 amino acids long. The CDR3 DNA reads TGTGCCAGCAGTTACTCGACTCGGGGGGCTTTATATGGCTACACCTTC. Translation: CASSYSTRGALYGYTF.

Only a few counts were recorded for this clone. V is TRBV30 and J is TRBJ2-1; D not certain. Germline V gene sequence: CDR1 GTSNPN, CDR2 SVGIG (reference sequence). The V end was cut by 0 bases, the J end by 7 bases, with 13 bases between. CDR3 length: 14 residues. The CDR3 sequence: CAWSVDLRWNEQFF. The CDR3 bases are TGTGCCTGGAGTGTAGACTTGCGTTGGAATGAGCAGTTCTTC.

The J gene is TRBJ2-1, the V gene TRBV15; tentatively, D is TRBD2 (6 bases). The CDR3 runs 17 residues. V was pared by 0 bases and J by 0 bases, with 12 bases between. The germline gives CDR1 LNHNV, CDR2 YYDKDF (reference sequence). This CDR3 is CATSRESNGGSYNEQFF. Here the CDR3 DNA reads TGTGCCACCAGCAGAGAGAGTAACGGGGGCTCCTACAATGAGCAGTTCTTC.

This rearrangement joins TRBV9 to TRBJ2-1; no reliable D call. CDR3 size: 14 residues. The germline gives CDR1 SGDLS, CDR2 YYNGEE. The V end was cut by 2 bases, the J end by 7 bases, with 13 bases between. CDR3 nucleotide sequence: TGTGCCAGCAGCGTCCTACCGACTGCAAATGAGCAGTTCTTC. Amino acids: CASSVLPTANEQFF.

V and J are TRBV11-2 and TRBJ2-7, with 8 bases that match TRBD1. Germline V CDR1 and CDR2: SGHAT, FQNNGV. J was trimmed by 1 base and V by 5 bases; bases with no gene match: 1. The CDR3 is made up of 13 amino acids. CDR3 protein: CASSRQGSYEQYF. CDR3 bases: TGTGCCAGCAGCCGACAGGGGTCCTACGAGCAGTACTTC.

The chain has TRBV2 and TRBJ1-1; 10 nucleotides match TRBD1. The CDR3 contains 15 residues. In germline, CDR1 is SNHLY, CDR2 FYNNEI. V was clipped by 7 bases and J by 5 bases; unmatched bases: 10. CDR3 protein: CASTPWTGGWTEAFF. As DNA, the CDR3 is TGTGCCAGCACCCCCTGGACAGGGGGGTGGACTGAAGCTTTCTTT.